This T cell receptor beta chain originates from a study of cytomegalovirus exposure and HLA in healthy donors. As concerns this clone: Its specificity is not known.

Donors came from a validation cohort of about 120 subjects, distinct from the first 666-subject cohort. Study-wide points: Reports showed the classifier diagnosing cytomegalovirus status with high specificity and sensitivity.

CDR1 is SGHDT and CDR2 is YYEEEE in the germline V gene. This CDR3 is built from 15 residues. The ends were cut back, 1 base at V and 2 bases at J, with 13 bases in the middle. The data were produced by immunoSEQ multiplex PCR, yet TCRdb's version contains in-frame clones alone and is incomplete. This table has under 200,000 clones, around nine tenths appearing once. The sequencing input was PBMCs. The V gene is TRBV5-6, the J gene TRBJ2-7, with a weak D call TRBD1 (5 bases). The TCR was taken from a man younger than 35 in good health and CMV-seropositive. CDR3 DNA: TGTGCCAGCAGCTTGTGGAAGGGGTGGACCTACGAGCAGTACTTC. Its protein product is CASSLWKGWTYEQYF.